The sequence of this T cell receptor (beta chain) was determined in a study of blood T cell repertoires in COVID-19. In this sample, this clone turned up a few times. Sequenced by immunoSEQ multiplex PCR; TCRdb stores in-frame clones only, minus some. This table has more than 250,000 clones, 85% appearing once. This TCR came from a man aged 50-60 years with active or convalescent COVID-19. Source material: peripheral blood.

The CDR3 region has the DNA TGCGCCAGCAGCATTGCTCCACTTCAGCGGGAGGTTTTCACCGGGGAGCTGTTTTTT. As protein: CASSIAPLQREVFTGELFF. The V and J genes are TRBV4-1 and TRBJ2-2, with 9 bases that match TRBD2. This CDR3 region has 19 residues. With V trimmed by 5 bases and J by 4 bases, 17 bases remained unmatched. The germline V gene has CDR1 MGHRA and CDR2 YSYEKL.